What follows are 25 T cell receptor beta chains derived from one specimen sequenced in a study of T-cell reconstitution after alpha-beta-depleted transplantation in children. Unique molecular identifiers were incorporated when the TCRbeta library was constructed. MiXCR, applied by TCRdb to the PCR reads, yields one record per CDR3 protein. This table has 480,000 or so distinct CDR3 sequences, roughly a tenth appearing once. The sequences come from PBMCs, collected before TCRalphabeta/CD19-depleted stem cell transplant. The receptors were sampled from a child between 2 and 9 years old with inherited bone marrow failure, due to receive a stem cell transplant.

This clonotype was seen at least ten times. CDR3 region: CASSQIAGGPTGELFF. The CDR3 DNA follows: TGCGCCAGCAGCCAAATAGCGGGAGGGCCGACCGGGGAGCTGTTTTTT. The gene calls are TRBV4-3 and TRBJ2-2, with 11 bases fitting TRBD2. In germline, CDR1 is LGHNA, CDR2 YSLEER. V was pared by 2 bases and J by 5 bases, with 4 bases of the junction left unmatched. The CDR3 runs to 16 residues.

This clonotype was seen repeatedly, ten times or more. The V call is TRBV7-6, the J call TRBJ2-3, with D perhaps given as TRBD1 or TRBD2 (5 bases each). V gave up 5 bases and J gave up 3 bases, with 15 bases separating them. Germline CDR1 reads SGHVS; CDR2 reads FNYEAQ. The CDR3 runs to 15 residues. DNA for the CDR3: TGTGCCAGCAGCGCTCTTATGGGGGTAACAGATACGCAGTATTTT. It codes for CASSALMGVTDTQYF.

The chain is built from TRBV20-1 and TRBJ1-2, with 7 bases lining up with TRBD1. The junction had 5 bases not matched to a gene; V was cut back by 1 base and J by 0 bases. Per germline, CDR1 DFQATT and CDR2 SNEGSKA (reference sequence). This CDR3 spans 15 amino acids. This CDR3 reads CSARAQGPPNYGYTF. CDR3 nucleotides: TGCAGTGCTAGAGCACAGGGGCCCCCTAACTATGGCTACACCTTC.

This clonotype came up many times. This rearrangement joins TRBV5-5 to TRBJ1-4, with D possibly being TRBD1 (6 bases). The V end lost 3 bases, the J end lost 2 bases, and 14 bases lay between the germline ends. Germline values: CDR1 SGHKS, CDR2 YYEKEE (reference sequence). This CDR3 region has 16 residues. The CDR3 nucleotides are TGTGCCAGCAGCTACTCCCAGGGGCATACTAATGAAAAACTGTTTTTT. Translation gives CASSYSQGHTNEKLFF.

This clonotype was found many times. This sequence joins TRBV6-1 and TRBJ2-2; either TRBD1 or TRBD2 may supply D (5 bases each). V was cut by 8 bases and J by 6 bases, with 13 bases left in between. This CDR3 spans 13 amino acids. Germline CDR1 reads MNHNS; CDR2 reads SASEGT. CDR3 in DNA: TGTGCCAGCTTTGAGAGGGGCGCCGGGGAGCTGTTTTTT. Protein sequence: CASFERGAGELFF.

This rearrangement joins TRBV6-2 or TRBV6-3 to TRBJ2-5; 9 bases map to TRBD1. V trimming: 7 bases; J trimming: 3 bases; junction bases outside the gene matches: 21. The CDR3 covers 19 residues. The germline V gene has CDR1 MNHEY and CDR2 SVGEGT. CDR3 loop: CASNDPGTGKKRREETQYF. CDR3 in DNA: TGTGCCAGCAACGATCCGGGGACAGGGAAAAAGCGCCGGGAAGAGACCCAGTACTTC.

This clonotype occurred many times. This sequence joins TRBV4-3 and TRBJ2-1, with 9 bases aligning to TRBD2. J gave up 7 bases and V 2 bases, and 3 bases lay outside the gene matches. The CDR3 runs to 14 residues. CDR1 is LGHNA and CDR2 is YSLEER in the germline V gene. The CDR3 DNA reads TGCGCCAGCAGCCAATGGCGGGAGGGGAATGAGCAGTTCTTC. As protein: CASSQWREGNEQFF.

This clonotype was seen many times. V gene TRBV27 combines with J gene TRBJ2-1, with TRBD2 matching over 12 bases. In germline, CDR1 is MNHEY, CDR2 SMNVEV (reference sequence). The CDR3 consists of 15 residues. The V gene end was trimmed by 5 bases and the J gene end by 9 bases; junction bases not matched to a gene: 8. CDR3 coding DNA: TGTGCCAGCAGTCCCTGGACTAGCGGGAACGGTGAGCAGTTCTTC. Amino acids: CASSPWTSGNGEQFF.

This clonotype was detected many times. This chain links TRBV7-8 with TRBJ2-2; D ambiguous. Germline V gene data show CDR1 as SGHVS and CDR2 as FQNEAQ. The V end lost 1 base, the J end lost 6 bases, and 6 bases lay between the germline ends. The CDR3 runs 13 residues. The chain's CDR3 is CASSLGSAGELFF. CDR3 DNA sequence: TGTGCCAGCAGCTTAGGGTCGGCCGGGGAGCTGTTTTTT.

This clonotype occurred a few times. The CDR3 sequence: CASGYGTGMIYEQYF. The CDR3 coding sequence is TGTGCCAGCGGGTACGGGACAGGGATGATCTACGAGCAGTACTTC. The genes are TRBV5-6 and TRBJ2-7; 9 nucleotides line up with TRBD1. J lost 3 bases, V lost 7 bases, and 11 bases had no gene match. Germline V gene sequence: CDR1 SGHDT, CDR2 YYEEEE. The CDR3 totals 15 residues.

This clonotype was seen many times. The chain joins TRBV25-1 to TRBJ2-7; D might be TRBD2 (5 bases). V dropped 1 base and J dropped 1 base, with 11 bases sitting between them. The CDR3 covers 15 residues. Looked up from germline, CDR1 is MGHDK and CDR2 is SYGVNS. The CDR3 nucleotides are TGTGCCAGCAGTGAATCCGCACTAGATTCCTACGAGCAGTACTTC. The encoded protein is CASSESALDSYEQYF.

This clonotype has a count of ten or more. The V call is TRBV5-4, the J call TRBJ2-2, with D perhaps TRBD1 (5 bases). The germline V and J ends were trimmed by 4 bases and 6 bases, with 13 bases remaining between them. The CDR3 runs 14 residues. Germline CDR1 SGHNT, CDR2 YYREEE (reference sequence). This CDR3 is CASSGDSSPGELFF. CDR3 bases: TGTGCCAGCAGCGGAGACAGTAGCCCCGGGGAGCTGTTTTTT.

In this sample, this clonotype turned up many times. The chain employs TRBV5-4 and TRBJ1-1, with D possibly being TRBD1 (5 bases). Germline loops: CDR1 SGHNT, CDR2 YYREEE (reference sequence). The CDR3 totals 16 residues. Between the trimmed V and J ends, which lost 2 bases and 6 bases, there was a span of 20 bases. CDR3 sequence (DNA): TGTGCCAGCAGCTTTCTTAGTAACAGGCCCGCGCCTGAAGCTTTCTTT. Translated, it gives CASSFLSNRPAPEAFF.

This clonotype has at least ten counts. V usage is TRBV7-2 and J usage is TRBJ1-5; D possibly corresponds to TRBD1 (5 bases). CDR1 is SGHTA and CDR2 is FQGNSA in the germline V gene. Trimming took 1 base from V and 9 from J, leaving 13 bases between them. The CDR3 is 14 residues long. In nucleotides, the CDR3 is TGTGCCAGCAGCTTAGTGACAGATGTTCCGCCCCAGCATTTT. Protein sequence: CASSLVTDVPPQHF.

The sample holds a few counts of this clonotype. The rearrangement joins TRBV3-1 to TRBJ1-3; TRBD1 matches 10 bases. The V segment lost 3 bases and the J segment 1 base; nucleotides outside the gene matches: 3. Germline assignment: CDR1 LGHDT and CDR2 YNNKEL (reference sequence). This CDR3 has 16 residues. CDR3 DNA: TGTGCCAGCAGCCAGGGACAGGGGATATCTGGAAACACCATATATTTT. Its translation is CASSQGQGISGNTIYF. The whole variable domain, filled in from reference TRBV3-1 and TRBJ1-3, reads DTAVSQTPKYLVTQMGNDKSIKCEQNLGHDTMYWYKQDSKKFLKIMFSYNNKELIINETVPNRFSPKSPDKAHLNLHINSLELGDSAVYFCASSQGQGISGNTIYFGEGSWLTVV.

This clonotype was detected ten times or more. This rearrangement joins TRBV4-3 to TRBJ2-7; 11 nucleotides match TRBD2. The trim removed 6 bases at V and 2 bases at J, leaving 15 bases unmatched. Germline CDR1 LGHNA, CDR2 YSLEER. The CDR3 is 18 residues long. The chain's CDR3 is CASSGFRTSGSRAYEQYF. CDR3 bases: TGCGCCAGCAGTGGGTTTAGAACTAGCGGGAGTAGGGCCTACGAGCAGTACTTC.

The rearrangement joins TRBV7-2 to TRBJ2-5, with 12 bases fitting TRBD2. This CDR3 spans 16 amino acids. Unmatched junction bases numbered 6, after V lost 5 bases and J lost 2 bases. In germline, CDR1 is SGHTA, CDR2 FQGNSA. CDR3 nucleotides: TGTGCCAGCAGCCTTCGACTAGCGGGAGTACAAGAGACCCAGTACTTC. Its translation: CASSLRLAGVQETQYF.

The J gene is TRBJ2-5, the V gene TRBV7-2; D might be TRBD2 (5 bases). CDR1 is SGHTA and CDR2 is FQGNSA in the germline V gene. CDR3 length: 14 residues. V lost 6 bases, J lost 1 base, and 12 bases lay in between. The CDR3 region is CASRIRGGQETQYF. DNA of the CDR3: TGTGCCAGCAGAATCCGGGGTGGCCAAGAGACCCAGTACTTC.

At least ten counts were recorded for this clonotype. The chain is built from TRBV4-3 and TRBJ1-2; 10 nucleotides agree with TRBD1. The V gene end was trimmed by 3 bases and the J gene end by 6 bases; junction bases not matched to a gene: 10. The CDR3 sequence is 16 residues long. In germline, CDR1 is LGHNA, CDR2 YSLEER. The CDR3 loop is CASSQDPGTGVHGYTF. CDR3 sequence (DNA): TGCGCCAGCAGCCAGGACCCCGGGACAGGGGTTCATGGCTACACCTTC.

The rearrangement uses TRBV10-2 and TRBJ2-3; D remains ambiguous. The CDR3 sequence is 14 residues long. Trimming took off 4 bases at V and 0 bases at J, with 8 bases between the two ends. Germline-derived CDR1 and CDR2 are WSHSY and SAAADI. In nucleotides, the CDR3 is TGCGCCAGCAGTGGGTCTCTCAGCACAGATACGCAGTATTTT. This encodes CASSGSLSTDTQYF.

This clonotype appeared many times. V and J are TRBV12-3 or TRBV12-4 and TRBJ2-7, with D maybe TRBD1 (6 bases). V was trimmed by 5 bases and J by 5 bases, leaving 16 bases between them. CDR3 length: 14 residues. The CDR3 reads CASSKSGAFNEQYF. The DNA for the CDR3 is TGTGCCAGCAGTAAGTCAGGGGCATTCAACGAGCAGTACTTC.

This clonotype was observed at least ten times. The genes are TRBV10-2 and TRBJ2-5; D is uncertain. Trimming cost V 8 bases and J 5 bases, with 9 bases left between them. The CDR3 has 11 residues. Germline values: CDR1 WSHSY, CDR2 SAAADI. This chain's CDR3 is CASGQLETQYF. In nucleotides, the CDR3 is TGCGCCAGCGGCCAACTCGAGACCCAGTACTTC.

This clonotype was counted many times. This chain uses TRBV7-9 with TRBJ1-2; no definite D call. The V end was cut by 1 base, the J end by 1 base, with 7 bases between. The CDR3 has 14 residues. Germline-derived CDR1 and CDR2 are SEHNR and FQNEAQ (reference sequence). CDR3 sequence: CASSLGWGNYGYTF. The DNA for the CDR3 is TGTGCCAGCAGCTTAGGCTGGGGTAACTATGGCTACACCTTC.

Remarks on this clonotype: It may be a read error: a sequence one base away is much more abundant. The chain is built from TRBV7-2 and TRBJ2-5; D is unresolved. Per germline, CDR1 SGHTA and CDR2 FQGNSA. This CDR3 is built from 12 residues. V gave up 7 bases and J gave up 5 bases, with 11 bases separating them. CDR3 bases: TGTGCCAGCACAGGAGCCGGGGAGACCCAGTACTTC. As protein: CASTGAGETQYF.

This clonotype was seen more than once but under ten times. As DNA, the CDR3 is TGTGCCAGCAGCCCCCCCGGGACAGGGAAAATCCAAGAGACCCAGTACTTC. Translating gives CASSPPGTGKIQETQYF. This chain joins TRBV7-9 and TRBJ2-5; 9 positions agree with TRBD1. CDR3 length: 17 residues. V lost 5 bases, J lost 1 base, and 11 bases stayed unmatched. Per the germline V gene, CDR1 is SEHNR and CDR2 is FQNEAQ (reference sequence).